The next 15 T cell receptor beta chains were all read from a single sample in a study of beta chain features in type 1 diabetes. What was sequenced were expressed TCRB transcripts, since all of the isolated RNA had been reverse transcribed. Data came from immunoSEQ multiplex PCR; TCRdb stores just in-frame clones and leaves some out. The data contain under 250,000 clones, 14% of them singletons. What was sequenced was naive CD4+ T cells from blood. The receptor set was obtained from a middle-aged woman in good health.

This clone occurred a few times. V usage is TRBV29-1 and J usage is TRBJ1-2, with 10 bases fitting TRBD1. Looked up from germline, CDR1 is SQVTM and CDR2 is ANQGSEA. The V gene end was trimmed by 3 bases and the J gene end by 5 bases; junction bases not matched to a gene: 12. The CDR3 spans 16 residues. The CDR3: CSVDPLVGQGVYGYTF. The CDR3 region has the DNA TGCAGCGTTGACCCTCTCGTCGGACAGGGGGTTTATGGCTACACCTTC.

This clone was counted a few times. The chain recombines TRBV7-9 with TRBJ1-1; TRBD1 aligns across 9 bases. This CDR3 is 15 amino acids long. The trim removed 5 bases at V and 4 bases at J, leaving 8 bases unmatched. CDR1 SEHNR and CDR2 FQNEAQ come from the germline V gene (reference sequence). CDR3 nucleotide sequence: TGTGCCAGCAGCCCAGACAGGGGGAGCGTCACTGAAGCTTTCTTT. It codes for CASSPDRGSVTEAFF.

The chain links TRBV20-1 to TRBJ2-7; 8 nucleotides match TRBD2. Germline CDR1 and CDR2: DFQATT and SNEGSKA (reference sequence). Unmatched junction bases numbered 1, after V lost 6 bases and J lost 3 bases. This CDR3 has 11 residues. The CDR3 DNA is TGCAGTGCCGGGGGGGGCTACGAGCAGTACTTC. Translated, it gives CSAGGGYEQYF.

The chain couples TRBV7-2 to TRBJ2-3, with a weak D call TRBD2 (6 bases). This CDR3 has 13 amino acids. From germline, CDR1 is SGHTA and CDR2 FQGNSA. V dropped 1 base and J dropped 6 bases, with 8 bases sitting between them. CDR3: CASSLVREDTQYF. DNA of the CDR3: TGTGCCAGCAGCTTAGTTCGGGAGGATACGCAGTATTTT.

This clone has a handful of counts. The CDR3 DNA reads TGTGCCAGCAGCTTCTGGACAGGAACAGATACGCAGTATTTT. It is translated as CASSFWTGTDTQYF. The gene calls are TRBV7-2 and TRBJ2-3, with TRBD1 matching over 7 bases. The CDR3 has 14 residues. The V and J ends lost 3 bases and 3 bases, in that order; junction bases with no gene match: 3. CDR1 SGHTA and CDR2 FQGNSA come from the germline V gene.

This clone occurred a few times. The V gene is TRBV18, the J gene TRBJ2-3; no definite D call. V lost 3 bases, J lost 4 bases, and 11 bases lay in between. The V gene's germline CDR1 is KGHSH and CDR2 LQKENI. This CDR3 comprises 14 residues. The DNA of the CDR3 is TGTGCCAGCTCACCGAACGAACAGTCAGATACGCAGTATTTT. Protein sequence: CASSPNEQSDTQYF.

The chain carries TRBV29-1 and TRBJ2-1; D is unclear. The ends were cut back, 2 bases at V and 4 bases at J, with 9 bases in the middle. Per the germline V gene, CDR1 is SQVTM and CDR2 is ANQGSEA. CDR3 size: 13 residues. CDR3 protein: CSVERDIYNEQFF. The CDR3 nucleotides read TGCAGCGTTGAACGCGACATATACAATGAGCAGTTCTTC.

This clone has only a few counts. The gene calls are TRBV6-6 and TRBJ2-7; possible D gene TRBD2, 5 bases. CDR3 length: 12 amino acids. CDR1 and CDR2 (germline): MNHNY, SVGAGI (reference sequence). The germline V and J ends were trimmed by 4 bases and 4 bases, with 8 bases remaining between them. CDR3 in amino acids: CASSSAGYEQYF. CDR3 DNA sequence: TGTGCCAGCAGTTCCGCGGGTTACGAGCAGTACTTC.

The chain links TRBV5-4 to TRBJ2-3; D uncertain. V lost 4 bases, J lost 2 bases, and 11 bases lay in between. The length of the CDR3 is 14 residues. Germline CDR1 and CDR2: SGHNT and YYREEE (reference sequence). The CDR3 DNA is TGTGCCAGCAGCCCTATCCGTACCACAGATACGCAGTATTTT. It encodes CASSPIRTTDTQYF.

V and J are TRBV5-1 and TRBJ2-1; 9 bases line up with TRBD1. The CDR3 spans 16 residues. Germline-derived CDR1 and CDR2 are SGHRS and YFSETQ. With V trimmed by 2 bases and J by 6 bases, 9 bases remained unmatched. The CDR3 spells CASSFMVQGASNEQFF. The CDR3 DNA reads TGCGCCAGCAGCTTCATGGTACAGGGGGCAAGCAATGAGCAGTTCTTC.

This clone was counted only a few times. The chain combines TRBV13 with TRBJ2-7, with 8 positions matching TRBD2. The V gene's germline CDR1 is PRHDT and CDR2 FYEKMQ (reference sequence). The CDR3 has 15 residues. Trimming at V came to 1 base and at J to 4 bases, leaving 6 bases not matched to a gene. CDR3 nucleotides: TGTGCCAGCAGCTTAGCGGGGGGGCGGGGTTACGAGCAGTACTTC. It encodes CASSLAGGRGYEQYF.

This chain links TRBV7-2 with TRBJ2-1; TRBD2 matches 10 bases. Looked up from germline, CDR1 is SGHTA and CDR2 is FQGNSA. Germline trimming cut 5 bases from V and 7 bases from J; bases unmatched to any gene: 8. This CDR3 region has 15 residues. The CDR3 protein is CASSPQRGGLNEQFF. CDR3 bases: TGTGCCAGCAGCCCCCAGCGGGGGGGCCTTAATGAGCAGTTCTTC.

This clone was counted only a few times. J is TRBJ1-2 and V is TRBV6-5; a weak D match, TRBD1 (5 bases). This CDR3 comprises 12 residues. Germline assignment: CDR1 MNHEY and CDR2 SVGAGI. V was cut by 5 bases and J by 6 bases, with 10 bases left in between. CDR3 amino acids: CASSDSTHGYTF. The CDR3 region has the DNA TGTGCCAGCAGTGACAGTACCCATGGCTACACCTTC.

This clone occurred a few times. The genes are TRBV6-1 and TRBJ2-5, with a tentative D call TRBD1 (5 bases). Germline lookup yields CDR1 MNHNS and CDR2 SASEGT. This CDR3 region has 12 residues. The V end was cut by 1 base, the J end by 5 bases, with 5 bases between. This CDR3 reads CASSEGGETQYF. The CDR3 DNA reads TGTGCCAGCAGTGAAGGGGGCGAGACCCAGTACTTC.

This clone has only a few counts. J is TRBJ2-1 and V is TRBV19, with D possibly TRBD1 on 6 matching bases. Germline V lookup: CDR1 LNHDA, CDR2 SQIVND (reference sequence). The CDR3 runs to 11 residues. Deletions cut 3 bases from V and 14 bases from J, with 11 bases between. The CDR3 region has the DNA TGTGCCAGTAGTATTGGGGCAGGGGAGTTCTTC. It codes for CASSIGAGEFF.